The entry below describes one T cell receptor beta chain. Authors' analysis steps: Amplification of reference gene primers was used by the study to estimate nucleated cell counts. Profiled with immunoSEQ multiplex PCR; TCRdb holds only in-frame clones, not every one. V, J and clone size are taken as reported in that table, and D and trimming were inferred from the DNA itself. Among under 250,000 clones, 85% were seen once, and the ten largest hold approximately 2.3%. Enrollment of patients from Seattle took place during active infection, with longitudinal follow-up. This sample was included in a study of blood T cell repertoires in COVID-19. Study-level background: The origin of the acute and convalescent COVID-19 samples was the United States, Italy and Spain.

Trimming took 3 bases from V and 2 from J; bases not matched to a gene: 2. The CDR3 consists of 15 residues. CDR1 and CDR2 (germline): SGHTA, FQGNSA. The rearrangement links TRBV7-2 to TRBJ1-3; 9 bases align to TRBD1. The specimen was peripheral blood. This receptor was identified in a woman aged 70-85 years with COVID-19, enrolled during active disease. CDR3 nucleotides: TGTGCCAGCAGCTTGCGGACAGGGGCTGGAAACACCATATATTTT. Translating it yields CASSLRTGAGNTIYF.